What follows describes a single T cell receptor beta chain. Profiling relied on immunoSEQ multiplex PCR, and the TCRdb table lists in-frame clones only, not all of them. This table holds approximately 13,000 clones, approximately 80% found once. These data belong to a study of technical replicates of blood from four donors. V was clipped by 8 bases and J by 0 bases; unmatched bases: 4. The CDR3 spans 13 residues. Germline lookup yields CDR1 ENHRY and CDR2 SYGVKD. This clonotype was obtained from a human donor in good health. The chain carries TRBV10-3 and TRBJ2-7; 7 bases fit TRBD2. The sample consisted of PBMCs. CDR3 nucleotides: TGTGCCATCGGGGAGGGAATCTCCTACGAGCAGTACTTC. This encodes CAIGEGISYEQYF.